The 32 T cell receptor beta chains below come from one sample, sequenced in a study of metastatic and nonmetastatic thyroid tumors (dated by TCRdb to the early 2020s). No treatment had been received by any patient before thyroid surgery. The method behind the library was PCR. The instrument was an Illumina HiSeq 4000. In TCRdb, the public reads were trimmed at Q25 with fastp and aligned with MiXCR, with productive beta chains retained. This sample holds 26,000 or so clones; 3.5% to 4% were observed only once. Roughly 3.1% of the sample is taken by the ten largest. Source material: blood. The receptors were sampled from a male donor with papillary thyroid cancer or a benign thyroid nodule (not recorded which). Some clones in this sample may be carry-over from other donors' samples.

The chain joins TRBV6-1 to TRBJ1-2; TRBD1 matches at 9 bases. The CDR3 has 14 residues. The germline V gene encodes CDR1 MNHNS and CDR2 SASEGT. V was clipped by 6 bases and J by 2 bases; unmatched bases: 4. The CDR3 sequence is CASSPDRGNYGYTF. DNA of the CDR3: TGTGCCAGCAGCCCCGACAGGGGGAACTATGGCTACACCTTC.

This clone was recorded at least ten times. A read error may be the cause here, since a much bigger clone is one base away. It is likely a read error, because the conserved phenylalanine at the end of the CDR3 is missing. This chain uses TRBV2 with TRBJ2-5; no definite D call. Germline CDR1 reads SNHLY; CDR2 reads FYNNEI. The V end lost 11 bases, the J end lost 2 bases, and 9 bases lay between the germline ends. This CDR3 comprises 11 residues. The CDR3 loop reads CAVRTQETQYS. In DNA, the CDR3 is TGTGCCGTTCGGACGCAAGAGACCCAGTACTCC.

In its sample, this clone ranks as medium-sized (0.01 to 0.1%). V gene TRBV12-3 or TRBV12-4 combines with J gene TRBJ1-2; D remains ambiguous. V dropped 5 bases and J dropped 8 bases, with 12 bases sitting between them. CDR3 length equals 12 residues. The CDR3 coding sequence is TGTGCCAGCAGTAGCGGAGGCCGAGGCTACACCTTC. It is translated as CASSSGGRGYTF.

This clone has a handful of counts. The germline gene is not matched at one end of the junction; a read error may be the cause. The rearrangement joins TRBV7-7 to TRBJ2-2; 8 nucleotides line up with TRBD2. The CDR3 length is 14 residues. The germline V gene has CDR1 SSHAT and CDR2 FNYEAQ (reference sequence). The CDR3 protein is CASSVSGTTGELFF. The CDR3 DNA reads as TGTGCTAGCAGCGTTAGCGGGACGACCGGGGAGCTGTTTTTT.

This clone showed up many times. The chain couples TRBV30 to TRBJ1-3, with D tentatively TRBD1 (5 bases). The germline V and J ends were trimmed by 2 bases and 2 bases, with 10 bases remaining between them. The CDR3 length is 14 residues. Germline values: CDR1 GTSNPN, CDR2 SVGIG (reference sequence). This CDR3 reads CAWSQGRAGNTIYF. DNA of the CDR3: TGTGCCTGGAGTCAGGGCCGTGCTGGAAACACCATATATTTT.

This chain uses TRBV6-2 or TRBV6-3 with TRBJ2-2; D remains ambiguous. Germline-derived CDR1 and CDR2 are MNHEY and SVGEGT. This CDR3 comprises 16 residues. V was trimmed by 0 bases and J by 6 bases, leaving 14 bases between them. CDR3 amino acids: CASSYSSGRGAGELFF. In DNA, the CDR3 is TGTGCCAGCAGTTACTCGAGTGGCCGAGGAGCCGGGGAGCTGTTTTTT.

This clone was counted many times. This chain's CDR3 is CASSSLAGGPYEQYF. CDR3 sequence (DNA): TGTGCCAGCAGTTCATTAGCGGGGGGACCCTACGAGCAGTACTTC. This chain connects TRBV6-1 to TRBJ2-7; 10 bases agree with TRBD2. Germline CDR1 and CDR2: MNHNS and SASEGT. V was pared by 5 bases and J by 2 bases, with 6 bases of the junction left unmatched. The CDR3 length is 15 residues.

In regard to this clone: Just one base apart from a much larger clone, this may be a read error. The sample carries other DNA sequences with the same CDR3. The chain employs TRBV20-1 and TRBJ2-5; D may match TRBD1 or TRBD2 (6 bases each). The CDR3 is 14 residues long. Germline V CDR1 and CDR2: DFQATT, SNEGSKA (reference sequence). The CDR3 sequence: CSAIATGAGETQYF. CDR3 nucleotide sequence: TGCAGTGCTATCGCGACGGGGGCAGGGGAGACACAGTACTTC.

This clone was found a few times. The chain joins TRBV6-1 to TRBJ2-2; no definite D call. The V gene's germline CDR1 is MNHNS and CDR2 SASEGT. Trimming took off 1 base at V and 5 bases at J, with 5 bases between the two ends. The CDR3 sequence is 13 residues long. The CDR3 loop is CASSEVPTGELFF. For the CDR3, the DNA is TGTGCCAGCAGTGAAGTACCAACCGGGGAGCTGTTTTTT.

This clone was observed at least ten times. V gene TRBV9 combines with J gene TRBJ2-5; no definite D call. This CDR3 is 13 amino acids long. The germline V gene encodes CDR1 SGDLS and CDR2 YYNGEE. The V end was cut by 0 bases, the J end by 5 bases, with 8 bases between. CDR3 nucleotides: TGTGCCAGCAGCGTAGCAGACCGGGAGACCCAGTACTTC. It encodes CASSVADRETQYF.

Sample share makes this clone medium-sized. This CDR3 reads CASSPQGQGGFEKLFF. The CDR3 coding sequence is TGCGCCAGCAGCCCTCAGGGACAAGGGGGATTTGAAAAACTGTTTTTT. The V gene is TRBV4-1, the J gene TRBJ1-4, with a weak D call TRBD1 (6 bases). This CDR3 has 16 amino acids. Germline-derived CDR1 and CDR2 are MGHRA and YSYEKL. V was cut by 4 bases and J by 7 bases, with 19 bases left in between.

This clone was seen ten or more times. The chain employs TRBV2 and TRBJ1-1, with 8 bases fitting TRBD1. This CDR3 has 17 amino acids. V shed 0 bases and J 3 bases; nucleotides not matched to a gene: 9. Germline V gives CDR1 SNHLY, CDR2 FYNNEI. DNA of the CDR3: TGTGCCAGCAGTGAAGCGGGACAGGTGGGCAGGTACACTGAAGCTTTCTTT. It codes for CASSEAGQVGRYTEAFF.

With regard to this clone: At one boundary the junction diverges from the germline segment, which might be a read error. V is TRBV5-4 and J is TRBJ2-1; TRBD2 matches 10 bases. Germline CDR1 and CDR2: SGHNT and YYREEE (reference sequence). The CDR3 has 15 amino acids. The CDR3 DNA follows: TGTGCCAGCAGCAGGACTAGCGGTTGCTACAATGGGCAGTTCTTC. It translates to CASSRTSGCYNGQFF.

Here the CDR3 reads CASSFGGHSSYEQYF. CDR3 coding DNA: TGCGCCAGCAGCTTCGGGGGACATAGCTCCTACGAGCAGTACTTC. V is TRBV5-1 and J is TRBJ2-7, with D perhaps TRBD1 or TRBD2 (6 bases each). This CDR3 has 15 residues. Trimming removed 2 bases at V and 0 bases at J, with 12 bases between. CDR1 is SGHRS, CDR2 YFSETQ, per germline.

The V and J genes are TRBV19 and TRBJ1-4, with D possibly being TRBD1 (6 bases). The CDR3 contains 15 residues. In germline, CDR1 is LNHDA, CDR2 SQIVND (reference sequence). The V end lost 7 bases, the J end lost 6 bases, and 18 bases lay between the germline ends. The CDR3 DNA sequence: TGTGCCAGTACAGAGTCCGGGGCAGGGGATGAAAAACTGTTTTTT. Amino acid sequence: CASTESGAGDEKLFF. Combining the CDR3 with reference TRBV19 and TRBJ1-4 gives the whole variable domain DGGITQSPKYLFRKEGQNVTLSCEQNLNHDAMYWYRQDPGQGLRLIYYSQIVNDFQKGDIAEGYSVSREKKESFPLTVTSAQKNPTAFYLCASTESGAGDEKLFFGSGTQLSVL.

This clone was seen at least ten times. The gene calls are TRBV5-6 and TRBJ2-3, with 9 nucleotides matching TRBD2. Trimming took 3 bases from V and 5 from J; bases not matched to a gene: 7. Looked up from germline, CDR1 is SGHDT and CDR2 is YYEEEE. The CDR3 runs to 15 residues. The CDR3 DNA follows: TGTGCCAGCAGCTCTCCGGGACTAGCAAGAGATACGCAGTATTTT. The encoded protein is CASSSPGLARDTQYF.

This chain joins TRBV20-1 and TRBJ2-7, with D perhaps matching TRBD1 or TRBD2 (6 bases each). This CDR3 spans 14 amino acids. V was pared by 5 bases and J by 3 bases, with 17 bases between. CDR1 DFQATT and CDR2 SNEGSKA come from the germline V gene (reference sequence). The CDR3 region is CSAGGLLGVYEQYF. In DNA, the CDR3 is TGCAGTGCTGGGGGGCTCCTGGGGGTCTACGAGCAGTACTTC.

This clone was observed at least ten times. This chain uses TRBV11-2 with TRBJ2-7; D not certain. The CDR3 spans 14 residues. Germline V gives CDR1 SGHAT, CDR2 FQNNGV. Trimming left V 1 base short and J 0 bases short, with 7 bases between. The DNA of the CDR3 is TGTGCCAGCAGCTTAGCCGGACCCTCCTACGAGCAGTACTTC. Translated: CASSLAGPSYEQYF.

This clone appeared a few times. The genes are TRBV2 and TRBJ2-7, with no clear D. Looked up from germline, CDR1 is SNHLY and CDR2 is FYNNEI. V lost 6 bases, J lost 1 base, and 4 bases lay in between. CDR3 size: 11 residues. DNA for the CDR3: TGTGCCAGCAGGCAGTCCTACGAGCAGTACTTC. Translating gives CASRQSYEQYF.

V is TRBV6-5 and J is TRBJ2-7, with D tentatively TRBD2 (5 bases). The V gene lost 2 bases and the J gene lost 4 bases, with 15 bases spanning the gap. The CDR3 consists of 15 residues. The germline gives CDR1 MNHEY, CDR2 SVGAGI. CDR3 in amino acids: CASSYRWECGYEQYF. The CDR3 nucleotides are TGTGCCAGCAGTTACCGGTGGGAGTGCGGGTACGAGCAGTACTTC.

This clone is medium-sized (0.01 to 0.1%). The V call is TRBV6-1, the J call TRBJ2-7; the D is unclear. Trimming took 6 bases from V and 5 from J, leaving 11 bases between them. Per germline, CDR1 MNHNS and CDR2 SASEGT. The CDR3 sequence is 12 residues long. The CDR3 nucleotides read TGTGCCAGCAGCCCCACTGTCCACGAGCAGTACTTC. Its translation: CASSPTVHEQYF.

This clone was recorded a few times. Being one base from a much bigger clone, this may be a read error. This chain connects TRBV4-2 to TRBJ1-1; D possibly corresponds to TRBD1 (5 bases). This CDR3 contains 15 residues. V was trimmed by 2 bases and J by 5 bases, leaving 15 bases between them. Germline loops: CDR1 LGHNA, CDR2 YNFKEQ. CDR3 loop: CASSQRGTKGTEAFF. The CDR3 DNA sequence: TGTGCCAGCAGCCAAAGGGGCACGAAGGGGACTGAAGCTTTCTTT.

This clone occurred a few times. V is TRBV6-5 and J is TRBJ2-2, with D possibly being TRBD2 (5 bases). Between the trimmed V and J ends, which lost 0 bases and 1 base, there was a span of 15 bases. This CDR3 contains 18 residues. Germline V gene lookup returns CDR1 MNHEY and CDR2 SVGAGI. For the CDR3, the DNA is TGTGCCAGCAGTTACTCGAAGTCGCGGGTGAGGAACACCGGGGAGCTGTTTTTT. Amino acid sequence: CASSYSKSRVRNTGELFF.

The chain carries TRBV20-1 and TRBJ2-1, with D unresolved. This CDR3 spans 15 amino acids. Deletions cut 6 bases from V and 5 bases from J, with 20 bases between. Germline V lookup: CDR1 DFQATT, CDR2 SNEGSKA (reference sequence). The DNA for the CDR3 is TGCAGTGCAGATGAGGTATCGGGTCCTCACAATGAGCAGTTCTTC. It is translated as CSADEVSGPHNEQFF.

This clone was counted between two and nine times. V and J are TRBV4-1 and TRBJ1-6; unclear D gene. The CDR3 is made up of 16 amino acids. V lost 0 bases and J lost 6, with 12 bases in between. From germline, CDR1 is MGHRA and CDR2 YSYEKL. The DNA of the CDR3 is TGCGCCAGCAGCCAAGATCTGTGGCATCCTAATTCACCCCTCCACTTT. This gives the protein CASSQDLWHPNSPLHF.

The gene calls are TRBV4-3 and TRBJ2-1; D is unresolved. Germline CDR1 LGHNA, CDR2 YSLEER. V shed 0 bases and J shed 5 bases, with 14 bases lying between them. CDR3 length: 16 residues. The DNA of the CDR3 is TGCGCCAGCAGCCAAGACGGTTATCCGCCGGACAATGAGCAGTTCTTC. Encoded protein: CASSQDGYPPDNEQFF.

This clone has a count of ten or more. The rearrangement joins TRBV7-6 to TRBJ2-7; weak D call: TRBD2 (6 bases). Germline V gene sequence: CDR1 SGHVS, CDR2 FNYEAQ. The CDR3 has 14 residues. The germline V and J ends were trimmed by 1 base and 0 bases, with 7 bases remaining between them. CDR3 sequence reads: CASSLEEGSYEQYF. The DNA for the CDR3 is TGTGCCAGCAGCTTAGAGGAGGGCTCCTACGAGCAGTACTTC.

In its sample, this clone was seen many times. J is TRBJ1-2 and V is TRBV5-8, with D maybe TRBD1 (5 bases). Deletions cut 0 bases from V and 8 bases from J, with 8 bases between. CDR3 length: 12 residues. Germline CDR1 is SGHTS and CDR2 is YDEGEE. CDR3 residues: CASSLDGGGYTF. CDR3 coding DNA: TGTGCCAGCAGCTTGGATGGGGGGGGCTACACCTTC.

This clone ranks as medium-sized. V usage is TRBV28 and J usage is TRBJ1-5; possibly TRBD1 for D (6 bases). V shed 6 bases and J shed 3 bases, with 9 bases lying between them. CDR1 MDHEN and CDR2 SYDVKM come from the germline V gene. CDR3 length equals 13 residues. Written as DNA, the CDR3 is TGTGCCAGCAGGAGGGGGACCAATCAGCCCCAGCATTTT. Translated: CASRRGTNQPQHF.

The chain combines TRBV28 with TRBJ1-5; no firm D call. The germline V gene encodes CDR1 MDHEN and CDR2 SYDVKM. V was shortened by 2 bases and J by 5 bases, with 10 bases between the two germline ends. The CDR3 is made up of 14 amino acids. The CDR3 coding sequence is TGTGCCAGCAGTTTAGGCTTTTATCATCAGCCCCAGCATTTT. This encodes CASSLGFYHQPQHF.

This clone is medium-sized (0.01 to 0.1%) in the sample. The chain links TRBV6-6 to TRBJ2-2; D is undetermined. The ends were cut back, 0 bases at V and 7 bases at J, with 6 bases in the middle. CDR1 is MNHNY and CDR2 is SVGAGI in the germline V gene (reference sequence). This CDR3 has 13 amino acids. The CDR3 DNA sequence: TGTGCCAGCAGTTACTCGAGTGGCGGGGAGCTGTTTTTT. Amino acid sequence: CASSYSSGGELFF.

This clone was counted a few times. V is TRBV6-1 and J is TRBJ1-6; unclear D gene. V lost 2 bases and J lost 7, with 12 bases in between. Germline V gene lookup returns CDR1 MNHNS and CDR2 SASEGT. This CDR3 is built from 15 residues. The CDR3 region has the DNA TGTGCCAGCAGTGAAAAGTCTGCCATGAATTCACCCCTCCACTTT. Its protein product is CASSEKSAMNSPLHF.